Listed here are 4 T cell receptor beta chains from one sample, sequenced in a study of T-cell memory formation after mild COVID-19 (dated by TCRdb to the early 2020s). Libraries were built with 5' RACE. The sequencer listed for this sample is Illumina NovaSeq 6000. TCRdb itself trimmed the public reads at Q25 with fastp, ran MiXCR and retained productive beta chains. Identical CDR3 proteins give one entry, which carries the most common genes and DNA. This sample holds fewer than 350,000 distinct CDR3 sequences; roughly 8% were observed only once. Of the sample, around a fifth is held by the ten largest clones. The sample consisted of PBMCs or a T cell subset sorted from them (not recorded which). These receptors originate from a man younger than 35 who had mild COVID-19 (a few samples of this study predate the infection). The sample titles of this study are shuffled in the database, so cell type and time point are left out; the donor was told from shared clones.

The chain links TRBV5-6 to TRBJ2-1; D is undetermined. V gave up 0 bases and J gave up 8 bases, with 9 bases separating them. Germline values: CDR1 SGHDT, CDR2 YYEEEE. CDR3 size: 13 residues. The CDR3: CASSLGVGYEQFF. CDR3 sequence (DNA): TGTGCCAGCAGCTTGGGAGTGGGCTATGAGCAGTTCTTC.

This clonotype was picked up a small number of times. CDR3 in DNA: TGTGCCAGCAGCGTAACTCTTGGACCAGGAAACTCTGGGGCCAACGTCCTGACTTTC. Protein sequence: CASSVTLGPGNSGANVLTF. This chain links TRBV9 with TRBJ2-6; no firm D call. Germline lookup yields CDR1 SGDLS and CDR2 YYNGEE. V lost 1 base and J lost 0, with 17 bases in between. The CDR3 is made up of 19 amino acids.

V usage is TRBV20-1 and J usage is TRBJ2-1; TRBD2 agrees at 9 bases. The CDR3 contains 15 residues. V was pared by 2 bases and J by 6 bases, with 8 bases of the junction left unmatched. CDR1 and CDR2 (germline): DFQATT, SNEGSKA (reference sequence). CDR3 in DNA: TGCAGTGCTAGAATACCGGGACTAGCAGGCAATGAGCAGTTCTTC. Translated, it gives CSARIPGLAGNEQFF.

V and J are TRBV5-4 and TRBJ1-1; D is possibly TRBD1 (6 bases). The CDR3 length is 14 residues. Trimming cost V 4 bases and J 3 bases, with 13 bases left between them. The germline gives CDR1 SGHNT, CDR2 YYREEE (reference sequence). This CDR3 is CASSRRGEDTEAFF. CDR3 sequence (DNA): TGTGCCAGCAGCCGAAGGGGGGAGGACACTGAAGCTTTCTTT.